These 15 T cell receptor beta chains share one sample of origin, sequenced in a study of T cells in Graves' hyperthyroidism and ophthalmopathy. The source material, RNA transcripts, was used to amplify TCR beta CDR3 regions. TCR CDR3 underwent first-round RT-PCR with the HTBI primer set. TCRdb reanalysed the multiplex PCR reads using MiXCR and keeps one entry per CDR3 protein. In the table there are about 690,000 distinct CDR3 sequences, 15% to 20% of which are singletons. Sequencing used blood. The receptors stem from a man in his fifties with Graves' hyperthyroidism.

J is TRBJ2-7 and V is TRBV5-1; 7 nucleotides match TRBD2. In germline, CDR1 is SGHRS, CDR2 YFSETQ. CDR3 size: 15 residues. Trimming removed 1 base from V and 1 base from J; junction bases left unmatched: 5. CDR3 residues: CASSLRRETSYEQYF. The DNA of the CDR3 is TGCGCCAGCAGCTTGCGGCGGGAGACGTCCTACGAGCAGTACTTC.

This chain joins TRBV5-6 and TRBJ2-2; 8 bases fit TRBD1. Germline loops: CDR1 SGHDT, CDR2 YYEEEE. CDR3 length equals 18 residues. V was clipped by 4 bases and J by 2 bases; unmatched bases: 13. CDR3 coding DNA: TGTGCCAGCAGCACCCCCGGGACAGGCGGGTTTAACACCGGGGAGCTGTTTTTT. Protein product: CASSTPGTGGFNTGELFF.

With regard to this clonotype: A read error may explain this, as a much larger clone is one base away. The chain uses TRBV6-2 or TRBV6-3 and TRBJ2-1; D is perhaps TRBD2 (6 bases). The CDR3 is 15 residues long. The germline CDR1 and CDR2 sequences are MNHEY and SVGEGT. CDR3 in amino acids: CASSGGTGSYNKQFF. CDR3 DNA: TGTGCCAGCAGTGGGGGGACCGGCTCCTACAATAAGCAGTTCTTC.

This clonotype turned up a few times. The chain combines TRBV5-1 with TRBJ2-7; a possible D gene is TRBD1 (6 bases). CDR1 and CDR2 from the germline V gene are SGHRS and YFSETQ. This CDR3 is 14 amino acids long. V shed 4 bases and J shed 4 bases, with 15 bases lying between them. DNA for the CDR3: TGCGCCAGCAGCACAGGACAGAACCGATACGAGCAGTACTTC. Translation gives CASSTGQNRYEQYF.

This clonotype showed up many times. The rearrangement uses TRBV7-9 and TRBJ2-1; TRBD1 agrees at 7 bases. Looked up from germline, CDR1 is SEHNR and CDR2 is FQNEAQ (reference sequence). The CDR3 runs 18 residues. The V gene end was trimmed by 4 bases and the J gene end by 0 bases; junction bases not matched to a gene: 12. CDR3 DNA: TGTGCCAGCAGCTCCCGTTTAGGACAGGAACTCTCCTACAATGAGCAGTTCTTC. As protein: CASSSRLGQELSYNEQFF.

V is TRBV6-2 or TRBV6-3 and J is TRBJ2-7, with D possibly TRBD1 on 6 matching bases. With 4 bases removed from V and 7 bases from J, the gap between germline ends came to 14 bases. Germline CDR1 and CDR2: MNHEY and SVGEGT. The CDR3 has 13 residues. CDR3 sequence (DNA): TGTGCCAGCAGTTCAACAGGGAGAGGGGAGCAGTACTTC. Translating gives CASSSTGRGEQYF.

In its sample, this clonotype was seen many times. The chain employs TRBV13 and TRBJ1-1, with 8 bases matching TRBD1. The germline V gene encodes CDR1 PRHDT and CDR2 FYEKMQ (reference sequence). The trim removed 5 bases at V and 4 bases at J, leaving 9 bases unmatched. The CDR3 is 15 residues long. The CDR3 coding sequence is TGTGCCAGCAGCGAATACAGGGGGACCAGCACTGAAGCTTTCTTT. Translating gives CASSEYRGTSTEAFF.

The V gene is TRBV24-1, the J gene TRBJ1-2, with D unresolved. V was cut by 5 bases and J by 7 bases, with 10 bases left in between. In germline, CDR1 is KGHDR, CDR2 SFDVKD. The CDR3 runs to 12 residues. In DNA, the CDR3 is TGTGCCACCAGTGGGACGGACCGTGGCTACACCTTC. Encoded protein: CATSGTDRGYTF.

This clonotype showed up many times. The CDR3 DNA reads as TGTGCCAGCAGGGTCCAAGCTAACTATGGCTACACCTTC. Its protein is CASRVQANYGYTF. V usage is TRBV2 and J usage is TRBJ1-2; D unresolved. Per the germline V gene, CDR1 is SNHLY and CDR2 is FYNNEI. This CDR3 region has 13 residues. V gave up 6 bases and J gave up 0 bases, with 8 bases separating them. The whole variable domain, remainder taken from reference TRBV2 and TRBJ1-2, is EPEVTQTPSHQVTQMGQEVILRCVPISNHLYFYWYRQILGQKVEFLVSFYNNEISEKSEIFDDQFSVERPDGSNFTLKIRSTKLEDSAMYFCASRVQANYGYTFGSGTRLTVV.

This clonotype was seen ten or more times. The chain employs TRBV28 and TRBJ2-7; 7 bases are a match to TRBD2. Losses at the gene ends were 5 bases for V and 0 bases for J; bases not matched to a gene: 13. The germline V gene encodes CDR1 MDHEN and CDR2 SYDVKM. This CDR3 is built from 17 residues. The DNA for the CDR3 is TGTGCCAGCAGTCAACTATCGGGGCTAGCGGTCTCCTACGAGCAGTACTTC. This encodes CASSQLSGLAVSYEQYF.

This clonotype was counted only a few times. Given a much more abundant clone one base away, this may be a read error. The V gene is TRBV28, the J gene TRBJ1-1, with D possibly matching TRBD1 (5 bases). Trimming left V 1 base short and J 3 bases short, with 15 bases between. The length of the CDR3 is 16 residues. The germline V gene has CDR1 MDHEN and CDR2 SYDVKM. The CDR3 DNA is TGTGCCAGCAGTTTATCTTACAGGAGTCTGGACACTGAAGCTTTCTTT. It yields the protein CASSLSYRSLDTEAFF.

This clonotype was picked up a small number of times. The chain combines TRBV6-2 or TRBV6-3 with TRBJ2-5, with 7 bases that match TRBD2. CDR3 length equals 13 residues. From germline, CDR1 is MNHEY and CDR2 SVGEGT. Trimming removed 2 bases from V and 9 bases from J; junction bases left unmatched: 6. The CDR3 reads CASSYPGTKAQYF. The CDR3 DNA follows: TGTGCCAGCAGTTACCCCGGGACTAAGGCCCAGTACTTC.

This clonotype has ten or more counts. The chain joins TRBV30 to TRBJ2-3; 11 bases line up with TRBD2. The CDR3 contains 16 residues. V dropped 0 bases and J dropped 1; count of bases not matched to a gene: 3. CDR1 is GTSNPN, CDR2 SVGIG, per germline (reference sequence). The CDR3 reads CAWSVGTSGRTDTQYF. DNA for the CDR3: TGTGCCTGGAGTGTAGGGACTAGCGGTCGCACAGATACGCAGTATTTT. The whole variable domain, filled in from reference TRBV30 and TRBJ2-3, reads SQTIHQWPATLVQPVGSPLSLECTVEGTSNPNLYWYRQAAGRGLQLLFYSVGIGQISSEVPQNLSASRPQDRQFILSSKKLLLSDSGFYLCAWSVGTSGRTDTQYFGPGTRLTVL.

The gene calls are TRBV29-1 and TRBJ2-1; no reliable D call. The ends were cut back, 3 bases at V and 3 bases at J, with 9 bases in the middle. The CDR3 contains 13 residues. Germline V gene sequence: CDR1 SQVTM, CDR2 ANQGSEA. The CDR3 bases are TGCAGCGTTGATAAGGAGAACTACAATGAGCAGTTCTTC. It is translated as CSVDKENYNEQFF.

In this sample, this clonotype turned up many times. The chain combines TRBV30 with TRBJ1-1; 7 bases fit TRBD1. The CDR3 runs to 13 residues. Germline V gene lookup returns CDR1 GTSNPN and CDR2 SVGIG (reference sequence). The ends lost 3 bases at V and 11 bases at J; junction bases unmatched: 12. This CDR3 reads CAWSLQGISGAFF. In DNA form, the CDR3 reads TGTGCCTGGAGCCTACAGGGGATCTCGGGGGCTTTCTTT.